This T cell receptor (beta chain) is drawn from a study of immune cell composition in non-small cell lung cancer. Study-wide points: Overall clonality, unlike maximal tumour-associated clone frequency, did not predict TIL reactivity.

Between the trimmed V and J ends, which lost 0 bases and 4 bases, there was a span of 9 bases. Germline values: CDR1 LNHNV, CDR2 YYDKDF (reference sequence). The CDR3 covers 14 residues. Using immunoSEQ multiplex PCR, the repertoire was profiled, and TCRdb retains in-frame clones only, with some absent. The table includes fewer than 4,000 clones, roughly 86% detected once. In regard to this clone: Its antigen remains unknown.

This receptor was obtained from a human donor with non-small cell lung cancer. The chain uses TRBV15 and TRBJ1-1; D is uncertain. The sample comprised lung tumor tissue. The CDR3 nucleotides read TGTGCCACCAGCAGAGATCCCGGTAGCACTGAAGCTTTCTTT. Amino acid sequence: CATSRDPGSTEAFF.